These T cell receptor beta chains were read from a single sample in a study of T cells in Graves' hyperthyroidism and ophthalmopathy. From the multiplex PCR reads, TCRdb called clonotypes with MiXCR, one entry per CDR3 protein. This sample has 550,000 to 650,000 distinct CDR3 sequences, with around 13% found just once. Sequenced: blood. Every receptor here comes from a woman younger than 45 with Graves' hyperthyroidism that later progressed to Graves' ophthalmopathy. CDR3s include the opening cysteine and the closing phenylalanine or tryptophan. D genes are given only for firm matches. A clone size is listed for some rows: how often the clone was seen (once, few, many), or a class if it is expanded.

J gene | clone size | V gene | D gene | CDR3 protein | CDR3 DNA
TRBJ2-7 | . | TRBV30 | . | CAWRASESYEQYF | TGTGCCTGGAGGGCTAGCGAGTCCTACGAGCAGTACTTC
TRBJ2-1 | . | TRBV4-1 | TRBD2 | CASSQGLATSYNEQFF | TGCGCCAGCAGCCAAGGACTAGCGACATCCTACAATGAGCAGTTCTTC
TRBJ1-1 | many | TRBV20-1 | TRBD1 | CSGKGGSMNTEAFF | TGCAGCGGAAAAGGGGGCTCAATGAACACTGAAGCTTTCTTT
TRBJ2-1 | many | TRBV11-2 | TRBD1 | CASSSPRDRGNEQFF | TGTGCCAGCAGCTCACCTAGGGACAGGGGCAATGAGCAGTTCTTC
TRBJ2-1 | many | TRBV6-9 | . | CASSYSVRRGYNEQFF | TGTGCCAGCAGTTATTCAGTCCGCAGGGGATACAATGAGCAGTTCTTC
TRBJ1-5 | . | TRBV4-1 | . | CASSQVPGDQPQHF | TGCGCCAGCAGCCAAGTCCCAGGGGACCAGCCCCAGCATTTT
TRBJ1-1 | many | TRBV11-2 | . | CASSLGPITEAFF | TGTGCCAGCAGCTTAGGCCCTATCACTGAAGCTTTCTTT
TRBJ1-2 | many | TRBV6-1 | TRBD1 | CASSEDRASNYGYTF | TGTGCCAGCAGTGAGGACAGGGCCTCTAACTATGGCTACACCTTC
TRBJ2-3 | . | TRBV28 | . | CASSYLTPQHYTDTQYF | TGTGCCAGCAGCTATTTAACTCCTCAACATTACACAGATACGCAGTATTTT
TRBJ2-7 | few | TRBV7-9 | . | CASSTDGTYEQYF | TGTGCCAGCAGCACGGACGGGACCTACGAGCAGTACTTC
TRBJ1-2 | many | TRBV29-1 | . | CSVVGTEAYGYTF | TGCAGCGTTGTTGGGACCGAAGCCTATGGCTACACCTTC
TRBJ2-5 | many | TRBV9 | . | CASSVGASGSAETQYF | TGTGCCAGCAGCGTTGGTGCGTCTGGGAGCGCGGAGACCCAGTACTTC
TRBJ2-1 | many | TRBV11-2 | . | CASAPTGNNEQFF | TGTGCCAGCGCCCCTACAGGGAACAATGAGCAGTTCTTC
TRBJ2-7 | . | TRBV5-6 | TRBD2 | CASSLRGWTSREVENEQYF | TGTGCCAGCAGCCTTCGCGGATGGACTAGTCGTGAGGTTGAGAACGAGCAGTACTTC
TRBJ2-5 | . | TRBV10-3 | . | CAISESDENQYF | TGTGCCATCAGTGAGTCAGATGAGAACCAGTACTTC
TRBJ2-3 | many | TRBV25-1 | TRBD2 | CASSEYLGTSGRQDTQYF | TGTGCCAGCAGTGAATATCTCGGGACTAGCGGGAGGCAAGATACGCAGTATTTT
TRBJ1-4 | . | TRBV20-1 | . | CSASATNEKLIF | TGCAGTGCTAGTGCAACTAATGAAAAACTGATTTTT
TRBJ2-1 | . | TRBV11-3 | TRBD2 | CASSGLEDQNNEQFF | TGTGCCAGTTCGGGACTAGAGGATCAAAACAATGAGCAGTTCTTC
TRBJ2-4 | few | TRBV15 | TRBD1 | CATKTGAWDKNIQYF | TGTGCCACGAAGACAGGGGCCTGGGACAAAAACATTCAGTACTTC
TRBJ1-1 | many | TRBV7-2 | . | CASSRLMNTEAFF | TGTGCCAGCAGCCGGTTAATGAACACTGAAGCTTTCTTT
TRBJ2-5 | many | TRBV10-3 | TRBD1 | CAISAAGGQETQYF | TGTGCCATCAGTGCGGCAGGGGGACAAGAGACCCAGTACTTC
TRBJ2-5 | many | TRBV15 | . | CATSRDLNRETQYF | TGTGCCACCAGCAGAGATCTGAATCGGGAGACCCAGTACTTC
TRBJ2-1 | many | TRBV5-5 | TRBD2 | CASSLAELAVYNEQFF | TGTGCCAGCAGCTTGGCCGAACTAGCGGTCTACAATGAGCAGTTCTTC
TRBJ2-3 | many | TRBV2 | TRBD1 | CASRGYGTGVTDTQYF | TGTGCCAGCAGGGGATACGGGACAGGGGTAACAGATACGCAGTATTTT
TRBJ2-7 | many | TRBV20-1 | TRBD1 | CSAKYRGSYEQYF | TGCAGTGCTAAGTACAGGGGATCCTACGAGCAGTACTTC
TRBJ2-3 | few | TRBV5-1 | TRBD2 | CASTTREAGGPGTDTQYF | TGCGCCAGCACCACCCGGGAAGCGGGAGGCCCAGGTACAGATACGCAGTATTTT
TRBJ2-1 | . | TRBV24-1 | TRBD1 | CATNPGQGAGEQFF | TGTGCCACCAATCCGGGACAGGGGGCAGGTGAGCAGTTCTTC
TRBJ2-1 | few | TRBV5-1 | . | CASTLVERPDEQFF | TGCGCCAGCACCCTGGTTGAACGTCCAGATGAGCAGTTCTTC
TRBJ2-3 | . | TRBV19 | . | CASSMWGGQGTDTQYF | TGTGCCAGTAGTATGTGGGGGGGACAGGGCACAGATACGCAGTATTTT
TRBJ2-5 | many | TRBV12-5 | TRBD1 | CASGSPSTGGTQYF | TGTGCTAGTGGTTCCCCTTCGACAGGGGGTACCCAGTACTTC
TRBJ1-1 | . | TRBV28 | TRBD1 | CTSSTPGQKNTEAFF | TGTACCAGCAGTACCCCGGGACAGAAAAACACTGAAGCTTTCTTT
TRBJ1-4 | . | TRBV6-1 | TRBD1 | CASSKTDRVDSEKLFF | TGTGCCAGCAGCAAAACCGACAGGGTTGATAGTGAAAAACTGTTTTTT
TRBJ1-2 | . | TRBV6-1 | TRBD1 | CASSEERGQGGYTF | TGTGCCAGCAGTGAAGAAAGGGGGCAAGGGGGCTACACCTTC
TRBJ2-5 | . | TRBV29-1 | TRBD2 | CSVERWGELAGQEIQYF | TGCAGCGTTGAAAGGTGGGGTGAGCTAGCGGGACAAGAGATCCAGTACTTC
TRBJ1-5 | . | TRBV5-1 | TRBD1 | CASSYRDRAQGPQHF | TGCGCCAGCAGCTACCGGGACAGGGCCCAAGGGCCCCAGCATTTT
TRBJ2-3 | . | TRBV9 | TRBD2 | CASSPWLAGGGDTQYF | TGTGCCAGCAGCCCGTGGCTAGCGGGAGGGGGGGATACGCAGTATTTT